This T cell receptor (beta chain) was captured by sequencing in a study of graft-versus-host responses after intestinal transplantation (dated by TCRdb to the early 2020s). Regarding the study in general: The transplants that recipients received were multivisceral, liver-intestinal, or isolated intestinal. All recipients received anti-thymocyte globulin induction followed by maintenance tacrolimus and steroids for 3 to 4 years. Graft-versus-host and host-versus-graft alloreactive T cell clones were tracked in the graft, circulation and bone marrow after intestinal transplantation using bulk TCR-beta CDR3 sequencing. Alloreactive clones were identified by sequencing pre-transplant mixed lymphocyte reaction products and comparing them with unstimulated pre-transplant donor and recipient T cells. Of the 20 to 25 intestinal transplant recipients enrolled in the cohort, one of whom was a retransplant, a few patients without pretransplant specimens were excluded. Donor T cell macrochimerism was defined as a peak of at least 4% donor T cells among recipient peripheral blood mononuclear cells. Samples from three later patients were sequenced in-house on an Illumina MiSeq with MiXCR processing rather than by the commercial service.

In the case of this clone: The antigen it binds to is not known. No per-base quality is available; no much larger clone lies one base away.

CDR1 SGHRS and CDR2 YFSETQ are derived from the germline V gene. Spanning cysteine to phenylalanine, the CDR3 consists of 12 amino acids. Only CDR3 DNA remains: 36 bases, in frame from the first base. Deletion took 3 bases off V and 3 bases off J, with a span of 7 bases between the germline ends. The time point label for this specimen denotes: cells obtained before transplantation from donor or recipient. CD3+CD4+ and CD3+CD8+ populations were FACS-sorted from unstimulated pre-transplant donor and recipient cells taken from spleen or lymph nodes. Library prep was done by the immunoSEQ multiplex PCR assay. In most patients, genomic DNA was isolated using the Qiagen DNeasy Blood and Tissue Kit and sent frozen to Adaptive Biotechnologies for TCR sequencing. Adaptive Biotechnologies carried out high-throughput TCR-beta CDR3 sequencing of genomic DNA for most patients. The authors' analysis ran thus. Adaptive's ImmunoSEQ software was the source of the TCR sequencing data for over 15 patients, while a few other patients were processed with MiXCR and VDJtools. CD4 versus CD8 sorting errors were corrected by removing sequences found in both subsets at a frequency ratio below 5:1. CDR3 nucleotide sequences shared between donor and recipient were removed because their origin could not be assigned. To be classed as alloreactive, a clone needed at least 2-fold expansion over unstimulated cells and a minimum CFSE-low frequency of 0.002% (template counts) or 0.001% (read counts). Mappable clones were those detected in sequenced pre-transplant spleen, lymph node, or MLR CFSE-low populations of the donor or recipient. The cumulative frequency of alloreactive clones was calculated as a percentage of all sequences, weighted by copy number. TCRdb holds this immuneACCESS table with in-frame rearrangements only. Some clones are missing; in checked studies, unresolved V genes explain under half, and the rest has no known cause. Clonal size and the V and J genes are those of that table, whereas D and trimming came from the DNA. The sample data list 30,000 to 40,000 clones, and roughly 94% of these were observed just once. The ten top clones hold about 0.2% of the sample.

General study outcomes and caveats: GvH clones turned up in recipient bone marrow, with some appearing earlier in ileal mucosa or blood, a pattern consistent with an intestinal mucosal origin. Conclusions were limited by the relatively low number and heterogeneity of intestinal transplant patients. Early after transplant, peak levels of circulating GvH clones were associated with declines in HvG clones. In the allografts of patients with donor T cell macrochimerism, GvH to HvG T cell clonal ratios were high.

This specimen was unstimulated CD4+ T cells sorted from spleen or lymph node cells, taken before transplant. The chain was built from TRBV5-1 and TRBJ2-7; the D gene is unclear. The sequence was collected from a human donor who was the organ donor for an intestinal transplant. Read as DNA, the sequence is TGCGCCAGCAGCTCCGTTTACTACGAGCAGTACTTC. The resulting protein is CASSSVYYEQYF.